The present T cell receptor (beta chain) was sequenced within a study of blood T cells in healthy people across ages. Study conclusions and caveats: TCR beta diversity, measured per million T cells, fell in a roughly linear way with age.

This CDR3 has 11 residues. Germline lookup yields CDR1 LGHNT and CDR2 FRNRAP. Drawing of peripheral blood yielded about 9.7 milliliters from each donor. A word on this clonotype: Its matching antigen is unknown.

Sample-barcoded 5' priming and a J-beta primer mix drove a second PCR of 7 to 11 cycles. TCRdb reanalysed the 5' RACE reads using MiXCR and keeps one entry per CDR3 protein. The table has about 640,000 distinct CDR3 sequences, about 53% seen once. This chain connects TRBV12-5 to TRBJ2-1; D is unresolved. The assigned J gene may be wrong: the sequence end matches TRBJ2-7 better. The sequencing input was blood. This clonotype was sampled from a man in his sixties in good health. CDR3 sequence (DNA): TGTGCTAGTGGGAGAAGAGACGAGCAGTACTTC. It is translated as CASGRRDEQYF.